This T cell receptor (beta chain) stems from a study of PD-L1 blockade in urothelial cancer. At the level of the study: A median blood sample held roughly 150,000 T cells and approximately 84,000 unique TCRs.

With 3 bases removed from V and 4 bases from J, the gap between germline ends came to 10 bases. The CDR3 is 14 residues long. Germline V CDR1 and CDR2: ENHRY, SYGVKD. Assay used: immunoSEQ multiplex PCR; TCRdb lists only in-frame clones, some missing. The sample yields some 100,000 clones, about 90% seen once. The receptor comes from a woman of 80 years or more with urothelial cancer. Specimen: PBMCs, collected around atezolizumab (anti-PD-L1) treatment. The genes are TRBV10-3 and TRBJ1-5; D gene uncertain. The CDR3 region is CAISDGRGNQPQHF. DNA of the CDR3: TGTGCCATCAGTGATGGACGGGGAAATCAGCCCCAGCATTTT.